The subject of this entry is one TCR beta chain. Its antigen remains unknown. This sample was taken from a study of T cell repertoires in cytomegalovirus infection. About the research overall: HLA-B-restricted CMV epitopes that are well studied, plus recently identified HLA-C-restricted ones, were used by the study. Public TCR beta signatures indicated both CMV infection and matching HLA type. General study points: Carriers of CMV plus the relevant HLA were identified by cumulative public TCR beta family frequency. HLA-C-restricted CMV-specific TCR beta clonotypes were dominant in the ex vivo response.

From the reads, TCRdb called clonotypes with MiXCR, one entry per CDR3 protein. The sample has around 900,000 distinct CDR3 sequences; about 33% are singletons. The V end was cut by 0 bases, the J end by 0 bases, with 15 bases between. The CDR3 has 17 amino acids. Germline V gives CDR1 SQVTM, CDR2 ANQGSEA. This TCR was sampled from a human donor in good health (CMV status not recorded). Some clones in this sample may be carry-over from other donors' samples. Sequencing used cultured CD8+ T cells from PBMCs, obtained from culture after CMV antigen stimulation. This chain connects TRBV29-1 to TRBJ1-5; D is undetermined. CDR3 amino acids: CSVEDRGQTYSNQPQHF. CDR3 DNA sequence: TGCAGCGTTGAAGATCGAGGGCAGACTTATAGCAATCAGCCCCAGCATTTT.